These T cell receptor beta chains were read from a single sample in a study of blood T cell repertoires in COVID-19. This table comes from immunoSEQ multiplex PCR, and its TCRdb copy is limited to in-frame clones, with some not included. The data show roughly 190,000 clones, around nine tenths seen once. Sequenced material: peripheral blood. All receptors derive from a man aged 70 or older with acute or convalescent COVID-19. The CDR3 runs from the conserved cysteine through the conserved F or W. D genes are given only for firm matches. Clone size is stated in some rows and not others, as once, few, many or a class when expanded.

D gene	CDR3 length	clone size	V gene	J gene	CDR3 protein	CDR3 DNA
NA	14	NA	TRBV5-1	TRBJ1-1	CASSLNGENTEAFF	TGCGCCAGCAGCTTGAACGGGGAGAACACTGAAGCTTTCTTT
TRBD1	15	NA	TRBV27	TRBJ1-2	CASSLGGQNYYGYTF	TGTGCCAGCAGTCTAGGGGGACAGAATTATTATGGCTACACCTTC
NA	14	NA	TRBV10-1	TRBJ2-1	CASNAGAPYNEQFF	TGCGCCAGCAACGCAGGGGCGCCCTACAATGAGCAGTTCTTC
NA	14	NA	TRBV5-1	TRBJ2-2	CASSLDPVSGELFF	TGCGCCAGCAGCTTGGATCCGGTTTCGGGGGAGCTGTTTTTT
TRBD1	11	NA	TRBV3-1/TRBV3-2	TRBJ1-1	CASSQLTGVFF	TGTGCCAGCAGCCAATTGACAGGGGTTTTCTTT
TRBD2	16	NA	TRBV6-6	TRBJ2-1	CASSYTAGGSYNEQFF	TGTGCCAGCAGTTACACGGCGGGAGGTTCCTACAATGAGCAGTTCTTC
NA	12	NA	TRBV11-2	TRBJ2-7	CASSLLGTEQYF	TGTGCCAGCAGCCTGCTGGGGACAGAGCAGTACTTC
NA	14	many	TRBV27	TRBJ2-1	CASSLEGVSDEQFF	TGTGCCAGCAGTTTAGAGGGGGTCAGCGATGAGCAGTTCTTC
NA	13	NA	TRBV5-1	TRBJ2-7	CASSLPAGGEQYF	TGCGCCAGCAGCTTGCCAGCGGGCGGCGAGCAGTACTTC
TRBD1	16	NA	TRBV5-5	TRBJ1-2	CASSSGDRFPLYGYTF	TGTGCCAGCAGCTCCGGGGACAGGTTCCCACTATATGGCTACACCTTC
NA	17	NA	TRBV11-3	TRBJ2-1	CASSLRFAGSSYNEQFF	TGTGCCAGCAGCTTACGGTTCGCAGGCAGCTCCTACAATGAGCAGTTCTTC
NA	15	NA	TRBV7-2	TRBJ1-4	CASSSEQGLGEKLFF	TGTGCCAGCAGCTCAGAACAGGGTCTCGGTGAAAAACTGTTTTTT
NA	17	NA	TRBV10-1	TRBJ1-1	CASSEWGTTGMNTEAFF	TGCGCCAGCAGTGAGTGGGGAACGACAGGAATGAACACTGAAGCTTTCTTT
TRBD2	16	NA	TRBV5-1	TRBJ2-1	CASSLELAGGYNEQFF	TGCGCCAGCAGCTTGGAACTAGCGGGAGGGTACAATGAGCAGTTCTTC
TRBD2	15	NA	TRBV6-6	TRBJ2-3	CASTGLALGTDTQYF	TGTGCCAGCACCGGACTAGCGTTAGGCACAGATACGCAGTATTTT
NA	14	NA	TRBV5-5	TRBJ1-5	CASSLAAGIQPQHF	TGTGCCAGCAGCTTGGCAGCAGGGATTCAGCCCCAGCATTTT
TRBD1	15	NA	TRBV7-3	TRBJ2-5	CASSNLGQGGETQYF	TGTGCCAGCAGCAACCTAGGACAGGGAGGAGAGACCCAGTACTTC
NA	11	NA	TRBV6-6	TRBJ1-4	CASSREEKLFF	TGTGCCAGCAGCAGGGAAGAAAAACTGTTTTTT
TRBD2	14	NA	TRBV29-1	TRBJ2-7	CSASKGLEFYEQYF	TGCAGCGCCTCCAAGGGACTAGAGTTCTACGAGCAGTACTTC
NA	14	NA	TRBV5-1	TRBJ2-3	CASSLGQSTDTQYF	TGCGCCAGCAGCTTGGGGCAGAGCACAGATACGCAGTATTTT
TRBD1	13	NA	TRBV10-3	TRBJ1-1	CAIRGQGPTEAFF	TGTGCCATCAGGGGACAGGGTCCCACTGAAGCTTTCTTT
TRBD2	16	NA	TRBV7-9	TRBJ2-1	CASSLAVLAGGQKEFF	TGTGCCAGCAGCTTAGCGGTTTTAGCGGGGGGGCAGAAGGAGTTCTTC
NA	15	NA	TRBV19	TRBJ1-6	CARTSTVPSNSPLHF	TGTGCCAGGACATCGACAGTCCCCAGTAATTCACCCCTCCACTTT
TRBD1	15	NA	TRBV19	TRBJ1-3	CASRLTGAGGNTIYF	TGTGCCAGTAGATTAACAGGGGCTGGTGGAAACACCATATATTTT
NA	17	NA	TRBV5-4	TRBJ2-1	CASSFSVIASSYNEQFF	TGTGCCAGCAGCTTCTCTGTGATAGCGAGCTCCTACAATGAGCAGTTCTTC
NA	14	NA	TRBV6-5	TRBJ2-7	CASLKVGESYEQYF	TGTGCCAGCCTAAAGGTAGGGGAATCCTACGAGCAGTACTTC
NA	16	NA	TRBV11-2	TRBJ2-7	CASSLVVAGDRHEQYF	TGTGCCAGCAGCTTAGTTGTGGCAGGGGATAGGCACGAGCAGTACTTC
TRBD2	13	NA	TRBV29-1	TRBJ2-7	CSAGGQGGDEQYF	TGCAGCGCGGGGGGGCAGGGAGGGGATGAGCAGTACTTC
TRBD1	13	NA	TRBV25-1	TRBJ2-7	CASSATGAYEQYF	TGTGCCAGCAGTGCAACAGGGGCCTACGAGCAGTACTTC